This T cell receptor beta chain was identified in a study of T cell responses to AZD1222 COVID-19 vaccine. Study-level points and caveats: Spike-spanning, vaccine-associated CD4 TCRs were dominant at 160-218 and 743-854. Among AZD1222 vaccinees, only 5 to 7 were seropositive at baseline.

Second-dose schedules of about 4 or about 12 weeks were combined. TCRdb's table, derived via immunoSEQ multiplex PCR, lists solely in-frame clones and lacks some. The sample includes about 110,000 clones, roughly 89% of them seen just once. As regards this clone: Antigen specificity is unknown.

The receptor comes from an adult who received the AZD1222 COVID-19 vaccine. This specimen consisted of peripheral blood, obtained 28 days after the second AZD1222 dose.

The CDR3 nucleotides read TGTGCCAGCAGTGAAACAGGCAATCAGCCCCAGCATTTT. Translating gives CASSETGNQPQHF. V usage is TRBV2 and J usage is TRBJ1-5; D remains ambiguous. The CDR3 has 13 amino acids. Trimming pared 2 bases from V and 2 bases from J, leaving 4 bases between. CDR1 and CDR2 from the germline V gene are SNHLY and FYNNEI. Variable domain in full (rest from reference TRBV2 and TRBJ1-5): EPEVTQTPSHQVTQMGQEVILRCVPISNHLYFYWYRQILGQKVEFLVSFYNNEISEKSEIFDDQFSVERPDGSNFTLKIRSTKLEDSAMYFCASSETGNQPQHFGDGTRLSIL.